This T cell receptor (beta chain) was identified in a study of CD8+CD57+ T cells in acquired aplastic anemia. Study-level information: Sorted CD4+ and CD8+ cells gave a mean 3.2 ug DNA, range about 0.19 to 27.4 ug. Roughly 11 million reads, on average, were obtained for CD4+ cells from healthy donors. General study findings and limits: Found in both controls and patients were around 30 CD8+ CDR3 sequences.

The study profiled TCR beta VDJ and CDR3 using genomic DNA as template. MiXCR was run by TCRdb on the reads, yielding one entry per CDR3 protein. The sample yields 62,000 or so distinct CDR3 sequences, approximately 51% seen once. The table lists this clonotype with many counts. The antigen remains undetermined. With 4 bases removed from V and 4 bases from J, the gap between germline ends came to 11 bases. This CDR3 has 14 residues. The V gene's germline CDR1 is MGHRA and CDR2 YSYEKL. V and J are TRBV4-1 and TRBJ1-5; no clear D. The sequenced material came from sorted CD4+, CD8+, or CD8+CD57+ T cells (not recorded which) from PBMCs. The clonotype was recovered from a human donor in good health, serving as a control. The CDR3 nucleotides are TGCGCCAGCAGCCCCGTAGACGGGAATCAGCCCCAGCATTTT. It specifies CASSPVDGNQPQHF.